One TCR beta chain is described in this entry. Its antigen remains unknown. The data were taken from a study of cytomegalovirus exposure and HLA in healthy donors. Study results and caveats: There were some public TCRs occurring in many donors, but most TCR sequences were rare. Among donors in an Asian-associated ancestry cluster, a later analysis reportedly found fewer N-insertions than the approximately 700-donor mean. Prediction of most subjects' HLA-A and HLA-B alleles by TCR beta sequences was reportedly accurate.

The V gene lost 1 base and the J gene lost 4 bases, with 16 bases spanning the gap. The CDR3 has 16 amino acids. Germline CDR1 is SGHRS and CDR2 is YFSETQ. In the PCR, 60 Vbeta and 13 Jbeta primers were used. The repertoire was sequenced with immunoSEQ multiplex PCR; TCRdb's copy has only in-frame clones and lacks some. The sample has around 200,000 clones, 75% to 85% seen once; the top ten hold roughly 0.65%. V gene TRBV5-1 combines with J gene TRBJ2-3; D is possibly TRBD2 (5 bases). The TCR comes from a boy aged 5-17 years in good health and CMV-seronegative. Sequenced input: PBMCs. In DNA form, the CDR3 reads TGCGCCAGCAGCTTGAAGTCTAGCCGGTCTGCAGATACGCAGTATTTT. Protein product: CASSLKSSRSADTQYF.